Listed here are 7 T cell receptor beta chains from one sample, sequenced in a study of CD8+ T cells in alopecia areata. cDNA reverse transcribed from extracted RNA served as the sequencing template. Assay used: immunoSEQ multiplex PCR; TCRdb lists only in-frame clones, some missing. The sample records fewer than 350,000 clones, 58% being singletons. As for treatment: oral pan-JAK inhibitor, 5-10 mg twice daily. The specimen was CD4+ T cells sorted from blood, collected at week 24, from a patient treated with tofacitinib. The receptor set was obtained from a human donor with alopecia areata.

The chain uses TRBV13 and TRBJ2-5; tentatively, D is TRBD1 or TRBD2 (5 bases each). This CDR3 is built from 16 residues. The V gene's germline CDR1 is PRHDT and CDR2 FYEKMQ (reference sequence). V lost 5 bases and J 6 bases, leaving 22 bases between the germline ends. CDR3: CASSPSRGPLRQTQYF. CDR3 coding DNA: TGTGCCAGCAGCCCGAGCCGGGGCCCTCTCCGGCAGACCCAGTACTTC.

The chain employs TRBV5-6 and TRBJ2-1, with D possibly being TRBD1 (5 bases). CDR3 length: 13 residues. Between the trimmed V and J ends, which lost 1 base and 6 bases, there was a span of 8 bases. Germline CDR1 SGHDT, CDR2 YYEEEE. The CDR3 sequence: CASSLTGINEQFF. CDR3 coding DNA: TGTGCCAGCAGCTTGACAGGAATCAATGAGCAGTTCTTC.

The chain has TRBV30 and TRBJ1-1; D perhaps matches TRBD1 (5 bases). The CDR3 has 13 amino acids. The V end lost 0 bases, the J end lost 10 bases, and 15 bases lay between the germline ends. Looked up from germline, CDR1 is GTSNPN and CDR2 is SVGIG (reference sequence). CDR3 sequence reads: CAWSVRTGSGAFF. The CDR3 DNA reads TGTGCCTGGAGTGTGCGCACAGGTTCCGGAGCTTTCTTT.

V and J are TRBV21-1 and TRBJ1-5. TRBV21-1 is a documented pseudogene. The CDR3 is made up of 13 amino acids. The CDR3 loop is CATRSPINQPQHF. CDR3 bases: TGTGCCACCCGGAGCCCTATCAATCAGCCCCAGCATTTT.

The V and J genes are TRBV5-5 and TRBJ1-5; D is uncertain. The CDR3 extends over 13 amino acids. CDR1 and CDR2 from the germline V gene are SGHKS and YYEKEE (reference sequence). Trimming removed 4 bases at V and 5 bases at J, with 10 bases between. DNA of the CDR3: TGTGCCAGCAGCCCCGACCCAGATCAGCCCCAGCATTTT. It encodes CASSPDPDQPQHF.

CDR3 residues: CSVNRDPGELFF. CDR3 coding DNA: TGCAGCGTCAACAGGGACCCCGGGGAGCTGTTTTTT. The chain recombines TRBV29-1 with TRBJ2-2; TRBD1 might be the D (6 bases). Germline CDR1 SQVTM, CDR2 ANQGSEA. CDR3 length equals 12 residues. Trimming pared 6 bases from V and 6 bases from J, leaving 11 bases between.

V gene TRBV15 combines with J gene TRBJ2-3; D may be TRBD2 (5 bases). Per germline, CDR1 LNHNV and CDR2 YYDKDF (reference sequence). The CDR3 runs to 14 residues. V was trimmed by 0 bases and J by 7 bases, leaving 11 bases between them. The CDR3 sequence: CATSRDRRPNTQYF. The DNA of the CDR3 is TGTGCCACCAGCAGAGACCGGAGGCCTAATACGCAGTATTTT.